This entry is about one T cell receptor beta chain. The sample originates from a study of Tregs in tolerant kidney transplant recipients. Profiled with immunoSEQ multiplex PCR; TCRdb holds only in-frame clones, not every one. The sample lists 62,000 or so clones, 98% seen once, with 0.34% in the top ten. Thawed PBMCs were rested overnight at 37°C with approximately 200 IU/ml IL-2 before regulatory T cell sorting. Germline-derived CDR1 and CDR2 are LNHDA and SQIVND (reference sequence). Trimming left V 7 bases short and J 7 bases short, with 14 bases between. The CDR3 runs to 14 residues. The sequence derives from a human donor who received a combined kidney and bone marrow transplant. This specimen was Tregs from blood, taken before the transplant. The chain employs TRBV19 and TRBJ1-6; D perhaps matches TRBD1 (5 bases). The CDR3 here is CASTGGTINSPLHF. CDR3 nucleotides: TGTGCCAGTACCGGAGGGACGATCAATTCACCCCTCCACTTT.